This T cell receptor beta chain was observed in a study of blood T cells in healthy people across ages. About this clonotype itself: The antigen remains unidentified. The junction differs from germline at one of its ends, possibly a read error.

Donor samples were obtained from healthy Caucasian individuals from Russia, aged about 6 to 90. Combining a sample-barcoded 5' primer with a J-beta primer mix, a second PCR ran for roughly 6 to 12 cycles. Researchers report that each sample yielded at least 3 million CDR3-containing paired-end reads. From the 5' RACE reads, TCRdb called clonotypes with MiXCR, one entry per CDR3 protein. The sample includes nearly 800,000 distinct CDR3 sequences, roughly 56% of them seen just once. Study findings and constraints: Investigators treated diversity estimates from one million T cells as underestimates.

Germline CDR1 reads GTSNPN; CDR2 reads SVGIG (reference sequence). The CDR3 runs 15 residues. The chain employs TRBV30 and TRBJ1-5; 7 bases align to TRBD1. Material for sequencing was blood. This receptor was obtained from a man aged 35 to 55 in good health. The CDR3, as DNA: TGTGCCTGGAGTGTGGACCGGGGGACAGATCACCCCCAGCATTTT. This translates into CAWSVDRGTDHPQHF.